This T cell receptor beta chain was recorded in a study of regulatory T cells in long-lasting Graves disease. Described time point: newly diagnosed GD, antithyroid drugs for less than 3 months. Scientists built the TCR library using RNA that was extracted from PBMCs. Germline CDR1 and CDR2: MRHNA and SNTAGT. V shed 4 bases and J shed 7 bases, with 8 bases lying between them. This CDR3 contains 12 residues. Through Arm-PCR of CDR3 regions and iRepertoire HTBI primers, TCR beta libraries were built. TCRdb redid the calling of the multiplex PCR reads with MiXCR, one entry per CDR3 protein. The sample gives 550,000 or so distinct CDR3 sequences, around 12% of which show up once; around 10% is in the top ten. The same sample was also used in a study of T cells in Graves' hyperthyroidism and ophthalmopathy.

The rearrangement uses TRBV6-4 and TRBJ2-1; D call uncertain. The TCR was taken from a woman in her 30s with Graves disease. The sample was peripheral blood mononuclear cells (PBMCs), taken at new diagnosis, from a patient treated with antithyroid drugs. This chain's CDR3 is CASSGIANEQFF. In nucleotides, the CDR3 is TGTGCCAGCAGTGGTATAGCAAATGAGCAGTTCTTC.